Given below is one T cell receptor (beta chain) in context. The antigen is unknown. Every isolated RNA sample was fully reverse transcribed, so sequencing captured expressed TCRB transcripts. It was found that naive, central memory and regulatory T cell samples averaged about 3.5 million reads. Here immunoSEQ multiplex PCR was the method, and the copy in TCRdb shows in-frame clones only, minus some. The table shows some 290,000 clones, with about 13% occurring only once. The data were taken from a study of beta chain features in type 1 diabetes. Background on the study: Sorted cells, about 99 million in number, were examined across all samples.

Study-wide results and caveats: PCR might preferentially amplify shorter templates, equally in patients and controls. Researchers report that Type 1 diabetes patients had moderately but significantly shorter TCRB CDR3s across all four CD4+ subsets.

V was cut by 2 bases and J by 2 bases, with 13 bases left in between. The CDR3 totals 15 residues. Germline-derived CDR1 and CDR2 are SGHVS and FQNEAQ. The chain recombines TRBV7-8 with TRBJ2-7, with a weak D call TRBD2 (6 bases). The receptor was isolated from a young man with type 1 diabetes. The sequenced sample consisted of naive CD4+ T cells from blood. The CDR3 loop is CASSLRRDLAYEQYF. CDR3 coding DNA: TGTGCCAGCAGCTTAAGGCGGGACCTTGCCTACGAGCAGTACTTC.